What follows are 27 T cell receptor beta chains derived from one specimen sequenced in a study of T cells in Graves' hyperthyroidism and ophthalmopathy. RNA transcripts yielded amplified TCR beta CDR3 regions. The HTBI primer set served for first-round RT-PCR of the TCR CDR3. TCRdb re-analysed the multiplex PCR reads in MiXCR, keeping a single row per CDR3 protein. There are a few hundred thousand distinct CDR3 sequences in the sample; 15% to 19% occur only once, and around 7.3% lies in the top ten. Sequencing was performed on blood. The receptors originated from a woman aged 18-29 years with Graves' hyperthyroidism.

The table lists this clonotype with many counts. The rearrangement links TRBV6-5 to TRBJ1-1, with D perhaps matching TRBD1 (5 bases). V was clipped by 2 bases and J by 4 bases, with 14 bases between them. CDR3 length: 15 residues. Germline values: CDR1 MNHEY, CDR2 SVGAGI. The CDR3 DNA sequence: TGTGCCAGCAGTTACCCAGTCGGCGGGGGCACTGAAGCTTTCTTT. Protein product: CASSYPVGGGTEAFF.

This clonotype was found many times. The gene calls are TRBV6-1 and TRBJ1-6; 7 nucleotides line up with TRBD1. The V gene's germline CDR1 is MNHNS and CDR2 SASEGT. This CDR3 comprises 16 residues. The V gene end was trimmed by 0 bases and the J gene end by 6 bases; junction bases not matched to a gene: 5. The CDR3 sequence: CASSEASGTANSPLHF. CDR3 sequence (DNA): TGTGCCAGCAGTGAAGCGAGCGGGACAGCTAATTCACCCCTCCACTTT.

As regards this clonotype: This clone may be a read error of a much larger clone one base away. CDR3 bases: TGTACCAGCGCTCAAAGGGGGCGAGGAGCCTCAGATACGCAGTATTTT. Translation gives CTSAQRGRGASDTQYF. This sequence joins TRBV6-2 or TRBV6-3 and TRBJ2-3; TRBD1 matches at 7 bases. The germline CDR1 and CDR2 sequences are MNHEY and SVGEGT. This CDR3 comprises 16 residues.

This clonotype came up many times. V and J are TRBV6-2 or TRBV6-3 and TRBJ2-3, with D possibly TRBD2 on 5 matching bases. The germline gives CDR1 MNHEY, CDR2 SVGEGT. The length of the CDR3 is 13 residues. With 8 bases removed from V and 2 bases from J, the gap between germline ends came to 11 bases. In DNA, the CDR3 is TGTGCCAGCCAAACGGGGATCACAGATACGCAGTATTTT. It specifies CASQTGITDTQYF.

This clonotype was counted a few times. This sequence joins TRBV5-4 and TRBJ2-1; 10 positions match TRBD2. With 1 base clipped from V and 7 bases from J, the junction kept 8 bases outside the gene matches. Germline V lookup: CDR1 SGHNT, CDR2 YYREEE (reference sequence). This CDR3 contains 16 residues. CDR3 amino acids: CASSLRSGGAWNEQFF. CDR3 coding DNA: TGTGCCAGCAGCTTGCGAAGCGGGGGGGCCTGGAATGAGCAGTTCTTC.

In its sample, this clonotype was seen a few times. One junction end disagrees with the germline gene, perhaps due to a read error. The CDR3 coding sequence is TGCAGTGCCCCCTCGAACGCTGAAGCTTTCTTT. This sequence encodes CSAPSNAEAFF. The rearrangement joins TRBV20-1 to TRBJ1-1; D is uncertain. This CDR3 comprises 11 residues. Looked up from germline, CDR1 is DFQATT and CDR2 is SNEGSKA (reference sequence).

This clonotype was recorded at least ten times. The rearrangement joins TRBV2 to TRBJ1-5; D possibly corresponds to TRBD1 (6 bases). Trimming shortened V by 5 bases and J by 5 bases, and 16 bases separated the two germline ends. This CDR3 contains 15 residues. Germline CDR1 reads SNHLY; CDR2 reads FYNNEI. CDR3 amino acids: CASSRRLGGYQPQHF. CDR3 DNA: TGTGCCAGCAGTCGTAGGTTAGGGGGATATCAGCCCCAGCATTTT.

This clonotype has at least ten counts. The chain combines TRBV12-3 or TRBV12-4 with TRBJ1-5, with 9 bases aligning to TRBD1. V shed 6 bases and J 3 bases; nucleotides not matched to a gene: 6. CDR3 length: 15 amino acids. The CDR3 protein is CASSLGQGHNQPQHF. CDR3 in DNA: TGTGCCAGCAGCCTGGGACAGGGCCACAATCAGCCCCAGCATTTT.

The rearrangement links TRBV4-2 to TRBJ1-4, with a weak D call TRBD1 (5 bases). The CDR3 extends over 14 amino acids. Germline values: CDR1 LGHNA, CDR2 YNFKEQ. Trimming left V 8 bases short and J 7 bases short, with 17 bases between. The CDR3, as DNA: TGTGCCAGCGGCCCCCGGGACCGAAGTGAAAAACTGTTTTTT. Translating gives CASGPRDRSEKLFF.

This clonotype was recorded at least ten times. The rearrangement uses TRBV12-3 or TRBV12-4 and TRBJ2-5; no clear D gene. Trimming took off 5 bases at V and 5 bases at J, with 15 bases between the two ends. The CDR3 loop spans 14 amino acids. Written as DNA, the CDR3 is TGTGCCAGCAGTCCCCAAGGAGAAGGGGAGACCCAGTACTTC. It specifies CASSPQGEGETQYF.

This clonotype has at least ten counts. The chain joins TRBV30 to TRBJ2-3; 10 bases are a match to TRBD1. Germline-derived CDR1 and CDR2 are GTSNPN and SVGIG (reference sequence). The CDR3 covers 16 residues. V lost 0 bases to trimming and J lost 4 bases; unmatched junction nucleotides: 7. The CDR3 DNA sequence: TGTGCCTGGAGTGTACGACGGACAGGGGGGCCAGATACGCAGTATTTT. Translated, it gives CAWSVRRTGGPDTQYF.

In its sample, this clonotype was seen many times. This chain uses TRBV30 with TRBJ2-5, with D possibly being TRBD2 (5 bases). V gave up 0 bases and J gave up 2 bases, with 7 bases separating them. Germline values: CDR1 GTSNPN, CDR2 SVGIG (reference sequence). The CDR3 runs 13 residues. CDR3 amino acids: CAWSVRGQETQYF. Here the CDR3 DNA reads TGTGCCTGGAGTGTCCGGGGACAAGAGACCCAGTACTTC.

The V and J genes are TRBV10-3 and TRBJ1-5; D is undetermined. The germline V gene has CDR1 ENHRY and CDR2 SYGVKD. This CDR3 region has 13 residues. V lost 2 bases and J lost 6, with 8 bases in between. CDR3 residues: CAISETSSQPQHF. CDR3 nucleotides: TGTGCCATCAGTGAGACATCTAGTCAGCCCCAGCATTTT.

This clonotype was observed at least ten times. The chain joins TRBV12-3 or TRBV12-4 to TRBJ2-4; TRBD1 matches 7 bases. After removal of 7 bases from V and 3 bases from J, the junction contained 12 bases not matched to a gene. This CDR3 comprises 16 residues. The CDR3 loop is CASTPPQTGSKNIQYF. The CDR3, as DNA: TGTGCCAGCACTCCACCCCAGACAGGGAGCAAAAACATTCAGTACTTC.

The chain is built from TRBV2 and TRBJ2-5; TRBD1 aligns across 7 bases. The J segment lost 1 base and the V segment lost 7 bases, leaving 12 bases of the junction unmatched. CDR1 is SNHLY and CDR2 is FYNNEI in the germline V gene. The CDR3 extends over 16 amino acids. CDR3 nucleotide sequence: TGTGCCAGCATACGACCAGGACAGGCCGGCCAAGAGACCCAGTACTTC. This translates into CASIRPGQAGQETQYF.

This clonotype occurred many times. CDR3 in amino acids: CASRDSTETQYF. The DNA of the CDR3 is TGTGCCAGCAGGGACAGTACAGAGACCCAGTACTTC. The chain couples TRBV6-1 to TRBJ2-5, with a possible D match to TRBD1 (6 bases). CDR3 length: 12 amino acids. V lost 6 bases and J 4 bases, leaving 9 bases between the germline ends. The germline V gene has CDR1 MNHNS and CDR2 SASEGT.

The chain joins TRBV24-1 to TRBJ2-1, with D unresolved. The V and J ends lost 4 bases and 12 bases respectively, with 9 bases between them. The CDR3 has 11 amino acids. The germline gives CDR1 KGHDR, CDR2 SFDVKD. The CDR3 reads CATSDPIGQFF. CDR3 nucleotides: TGTGCCACCAGTGACCCTATTGGGCAGTTCTTC.

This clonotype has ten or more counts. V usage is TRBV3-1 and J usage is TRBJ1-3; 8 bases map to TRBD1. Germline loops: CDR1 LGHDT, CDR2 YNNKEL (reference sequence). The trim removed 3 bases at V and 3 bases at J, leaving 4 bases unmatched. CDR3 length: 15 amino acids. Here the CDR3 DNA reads TGTGCCAGCAGCCACCTACAGGGGGTTGGAAACACCATATATTTT. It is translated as CASSHLQGVGNTIYF.

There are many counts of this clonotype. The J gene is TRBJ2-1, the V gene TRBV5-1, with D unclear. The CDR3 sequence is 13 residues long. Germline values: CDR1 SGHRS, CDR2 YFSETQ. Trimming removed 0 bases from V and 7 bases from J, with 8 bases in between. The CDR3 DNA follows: TGCGCCAGCAGCTTGGTGGCTAGAAATGAGCAGTTCTTC. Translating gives CASSLVARNEQFF. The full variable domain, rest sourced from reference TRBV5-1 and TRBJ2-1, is KAGVTQTPRYLIKTRGQQVTLSCSPISGHRSVSWYQQTPGQGLQFLFEYFSETQRNKGNFPGRFSGRQFSNSRSEMNVSTLELGDSALYLCASSLVARNEQFFGPGTRLTVL.

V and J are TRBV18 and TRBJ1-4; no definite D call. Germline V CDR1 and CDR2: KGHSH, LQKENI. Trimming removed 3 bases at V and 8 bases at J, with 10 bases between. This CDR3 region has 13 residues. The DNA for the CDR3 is TGTGCCAGCTCACCCGGACTTGAGGAAAAACTGTTTTTT. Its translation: CASSPGLEEKLFF.

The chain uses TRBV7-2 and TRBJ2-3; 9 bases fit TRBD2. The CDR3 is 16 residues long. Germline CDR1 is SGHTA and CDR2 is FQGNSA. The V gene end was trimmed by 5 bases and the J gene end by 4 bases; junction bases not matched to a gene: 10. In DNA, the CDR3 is TGTGCCAGCAGCGTGGGGGTAGCGGGAGCTGCAGATACGCAGTATTTT. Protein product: CASSVGVAGAADTQYF.

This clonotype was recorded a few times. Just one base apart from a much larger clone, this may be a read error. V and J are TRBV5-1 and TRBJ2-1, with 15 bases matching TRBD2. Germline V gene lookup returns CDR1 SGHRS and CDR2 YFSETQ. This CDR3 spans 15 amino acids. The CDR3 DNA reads TGCGCCAACAGCTTTGGACTAGCGGGAGGGAATGAGCAGTTCTTC. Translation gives CANSFGLAGGNEQFF.

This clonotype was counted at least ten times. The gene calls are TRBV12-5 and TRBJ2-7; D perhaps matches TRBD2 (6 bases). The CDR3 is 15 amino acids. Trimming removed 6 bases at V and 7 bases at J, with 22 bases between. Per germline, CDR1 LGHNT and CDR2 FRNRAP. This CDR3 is CASGHAGSYSLEQYF. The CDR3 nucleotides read TGTGCTAGTGGCCATGCCGGGAGTTACTCCCTGGAGCAGTACTTC.

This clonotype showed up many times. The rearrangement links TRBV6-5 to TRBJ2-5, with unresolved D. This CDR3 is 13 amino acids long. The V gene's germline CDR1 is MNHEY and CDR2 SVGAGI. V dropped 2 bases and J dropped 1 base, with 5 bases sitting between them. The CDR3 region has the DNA TGTGCCAGCAGTTACGGCCTCCAAGAGACCCAGTACTTC. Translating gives CASSYGLQETQYF.

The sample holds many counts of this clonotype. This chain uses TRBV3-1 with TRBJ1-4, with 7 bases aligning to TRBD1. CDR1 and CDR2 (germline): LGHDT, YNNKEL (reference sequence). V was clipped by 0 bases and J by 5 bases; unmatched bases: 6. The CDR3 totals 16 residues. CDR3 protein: CASSQDLGQANEKLFF. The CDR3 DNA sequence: TGTGCCAGCAGCCAAGATCTAGGACAGGCGAATGAAAAACTGTTTTTT.

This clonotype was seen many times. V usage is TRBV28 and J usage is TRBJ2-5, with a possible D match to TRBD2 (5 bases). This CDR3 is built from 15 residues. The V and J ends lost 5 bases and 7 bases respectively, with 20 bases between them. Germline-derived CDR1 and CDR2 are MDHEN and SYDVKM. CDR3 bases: TGTGCCAGCAGTCCCCCGTCCTTCGATCGGGGGACCCAGTACTTC. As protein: CASSPPSFDRGTQYF.

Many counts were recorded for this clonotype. The CDR3 region has the DNA TGTGCCAGCAGCTTGCTTGGCGGGAGGAGGGTATACGAGCAGTACTTC. Residues: CASSLLGGRRVYEQYF. The chain uses TRBV7-6 and TRBJ2-7; 8 bases line up with TRBD2. V gave up 3 bases and J gave up 4 bases; unmatched junction bases: 11. CDR1 is SGHVS, CDR2 FNYEAQ, per germline. The CDR3 totals 16 residues.